The clone carrying this TCR beta chain turned up a few times. The antigen remains undetermined. There are 15 residues in the CDR3. Trimming took 3 bases from V and 4 from J; bases not matched to a gene: 2. Germline assignment: CDR1 SEHNR and CDR2 FQNEAQ (reference sequence). These data are taken from a study of T-cell memory formation after mild COVID-19. Study observations and caveats: Memory sampled before infection contained some responding clones, suggesting cross-reactive memory joined.

TCRdb processed the 5' RACE reads anew with MiXCR; each CDR3 protein has one entry. This table holds approximately 300,000 distinct CDR3 sequences, roughly 19% found once. The clonotype originates from a man younger than 30 who had mild COVID-19 (a few samples of this study predate the infection). Cell type and time point are not known. Sequenced sample: PBMCs or a T cell subset sorted from them (not recorded which). The J gene is TRBJ2-3, the V gene TRBV7-9; 12 bases align to TRBD1. The CDR3 loop is CASSFGTGGSDTQYF. CDR3 nucleotides: TGTGCCAGCAGCTTTGGGACAGGGGGCTCAGATACGCAGTATTTT.